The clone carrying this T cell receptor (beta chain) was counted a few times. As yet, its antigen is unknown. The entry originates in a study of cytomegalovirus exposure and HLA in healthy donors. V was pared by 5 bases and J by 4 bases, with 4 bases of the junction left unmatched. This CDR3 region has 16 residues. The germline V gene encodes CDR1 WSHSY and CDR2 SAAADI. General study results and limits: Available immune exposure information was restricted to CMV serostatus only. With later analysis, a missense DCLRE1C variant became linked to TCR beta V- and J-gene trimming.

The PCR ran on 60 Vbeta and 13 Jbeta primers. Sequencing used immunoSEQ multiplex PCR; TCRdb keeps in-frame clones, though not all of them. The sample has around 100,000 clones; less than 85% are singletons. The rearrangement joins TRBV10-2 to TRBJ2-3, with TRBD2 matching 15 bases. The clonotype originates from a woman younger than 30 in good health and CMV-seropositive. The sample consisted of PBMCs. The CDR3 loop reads CASSRTSGRESDTQYF. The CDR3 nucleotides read TGCGCCAGCAGTCGGACTAGCGGGAGGGAGTCAGATACGCAGTATTTT.